A few counts support the clone carrying this T cell receptor beta chain. Its antigen is unidentified. Assay used: immunoSEQ multiplex PCR; TCRdb lists only in-frame clones, some missing. The top ten clones hold around 0.7% of a sample with around 15,000 clones, around 89% of them seen once. Germline CDR1 reads SGHRS; CDR2 reads YFSETQ. The CDR3 spans 14 residues. Trimming cost V 4 bases and J 0 bases; bases outside gene matches: 4. The data were obtained in a study of monozygotic twins with cystic fibrosis. Findings and limits, study-wide: Nucleotide-identical clonotype sharing was significantly higher within monozygotic CF twin pairs than between unrelated CF individuals. In this small cohort, shared CDR3 numbers showed no association with age, concordance or disease severity.

The specimen sequenced was blood. V usage is TRBV5-1 and J usage is TRBJ2-7; TRBD1 matches 7 bases. This clonotype originated in a boy aged 10-17 years with cystic fibrosis. The CDR3 loop is CASSNRQGSYEQYF. The DNA of the CDR3 is TGCGCCAGCAGCAACCGACAGGGCTCCTACGAGCAGTACTTC. The variable domain in full, completed from reference TRBV5-1 and TRBJ2-7, reads KAGVTQTPRYLIKTRGQQVTLSCSPISGHRSVSWYQQTPGQGLQFLFEYFSETQRNKGNFPGRFSGRQFSNSRSEMNVSTLELGDSALYLCASSNRQGSYEQYFGPGTRLTVT.